This record looks at one T cell receptor beta chain sequence and its context. The junction and the germline gene differ at one end; a read error may be behind it. This record comes from a study of Tregs in tolerant kidney transplant recipients. The assay was immunoSEQ multiplex PCR, and TCRdb's table has in-frame clones only and misses some. The table has tens of thousands of clones, roughly 93% seen once. The nonmyeloablative bone marrow transplants came from related graft donors, with transient mixed chimerism. Per the germline V gene, CDR1 is LNHDA and CDR2 is SQIVND (reference sequence). The CDR3 extends over 16 amino acids.

The sample in question was CD4+ T cells from blood (PBMCs), obtained 12 months after the transplant. The rearrangement uses TRBV19 and TRBJ2-3, with D possibly being TRBD1 (6 bases). This TCR derives from a human patient who received a combined kidney and bone marrow transplant. Some of these T cells may belong to the graft donor. CDR3 DNA: TGTGCCAGTAGTATAGCCAGGGGAGCTCCCACAGACACGCAGTATTTT. This gives the protein CASSIARGAPTDTQYF.